The 32 T cell receptor beta chains presented below share a single source sample, sequenced in a study of blood T cells in healthy people across ages. It was with a sample-barcoded 5' primer and a J-beta primer mix that a second PCR of roughly 7 to 12 cycles was run. TCRdb independently ran MiXCR on the 5' RACE reads; one entry per CDR3 protein. The data hold approximately 1.5 million distinct CDR3 sequences, with 35% to 45% observed a single time. Sequences were obtained from blood. Receptors were obtained from a woman between 18 and 29 years old in good health.

V is TRBV7-2 and J is TRBJ2-1; 9 nucleotides line up with TRBD2. The CDR3 contains 17 residues. CDR1 is SGHTA, CDR2 FQGNSA, per germline. Trimming at V came to 4 bases and at J to 4 bases, leaving 11 bases not matched to a gene. The CDR3 bases are TGTGCCAGCAGCTCCCGTGGGCGGGGGGGTGGTTACAATGAGCAGTTCTTC. Translation: CASSSRGRGGGYNEQFF.

DNA of the CDR3: TGTGCCAGCTCACCGACAGGGTTGGCAGATACGCAGTATTTT. Its translation is CASSPTGLADTQYF. V is TRBV18 and J is TRBJ2-3; TRBD1 aligns across 7 bases. The CDR3 totals 14 residues. Germline loops: CDR1 KGHSH, CDR2 LQKENI. V shed 3 bases, J shed 4 bases, and the junction held 4 bases outside the gene matches.

V and J are TRBV6-2 or TRBV6-3 and TRBJ1-2, with 7 bases matching TRBD1. V lost 2 bases, J lost 2 bases, and 11 bases stayed unmatched. Germline lookup yields CDR1 MNHEY and CDR2 SVGEGT. The CDR3 is made up of 17 amino acids. CDR3 in DNA: TGTGCCAGCAGTTACGATTGGGACAGCGATGGGAACTATGGCTACACCTTC. This codes for CASSYDWDSDGNYGYTF.

This clonotype was detected only a few times. V and J are TRBV12-1 and TRBJ2-1. TRBV12-1 represents a pseudogene. The CDR3 runs 14 residues. CDR3 DNA sequence: TGTGCCAGCAGCAATACCATTGACTTCAATGAGCAGTTCTTC. Translated, it gives CASSNTIDFNEQFF.

The chain links TRBV6-5 to TRBJ2-2, with D possibly being TRBD1 (5 bases). This CDR3 spans 17 amino acids. Trimming took off 4 bases at V and 0 bases at J, with 15 bases between the two ends. The germline gives CDR1 MNHEY, CDR2 SVGAGI. DNA for the CDR3: TGTGCCAGCAGTTCCCTGGGGCTGGACGCGAACACCGGGGAGCTGTTTTTT. Residues: CASSSLGLDANTGELFF.

As to this clonotype: This may come from a read error, since a much larger clone is one base off. The chain joins TRBV4-1 to TRBJ2-5; tentatively, D is TRBD1 (5 bases). V lost 0 bases and J 11 bases, leaving 46 bases between the germline ends. Germline CDR1 is MGHRA and CDR2 is YSYEKL. The CDR3 extends over 24 amino acids. In nucleotides, the CDR3 is TGCGCCAGCAGCCAAGAGAGTCTCCTCCTAAGGGGTGCAAGAGGAAAAAAAGCGTCCTACGGGCAGTACTTC. Its translation is CASSQESLLLRGARGKKASYGQYF.

The genes are TRBV6-5 and TRBJ2-5; D gene uncertain. This CDR3 is 16 amino acids long. CDR1 MNHEY and CDR2 SVGAGI come from the germline V gene. The germline V and J ends were trimmed by 9 bases and 0 bases, with 20 bases remaining between them. Written as DNA, the CDR3 is TGTGCCAGTGGTATGTCGGCAGCCCAGCACCAAGAGACCCAGTACTTC. This sequence encodes CASGMSAAQHQETQYF.

V and J are TRBV29-1 and TRBJ2-1; TRBD2 matches 8 bases. The ends lost 4 bases at V and 2 bases at J; junction bases unmatched: 10. This CDR3 has 16 amino acids. In germline, CDR1 is SQVTM, CDR2 ANQGSEA. Here the CDR3 DNA reads TGCAGCGTTGGAGAGCCCCGGGGGGGCCCCTACAATGAGCAGTTCTTC. Translating gives CSVGEPRGGPYNEQFF.

V gene TRBV7-2 combines with J gene TRBJ2-3, with D possibly TRBD1 on 5 matching bases. The CDR3 has 15 residues. V lost 1 base to trimming and J lost 4 bases, with 12 bases between them. Germline-derived CDR1 and CDR2 are SGHTA and FQGNSA. The CDR3 protein is CASSLEGLGADTQYF. In DNA, the CDR3 is TGTGCCAGCAGCTTAGAGGGGCTTGGGGCAGATACGCAGTATTTT.

About this clonotype: One junction end does not reproduce the germline sequence, and a read error may be involved. This sequence joins TRBV3-1 and TRBJ2-3; 9 positions agree with TRBD2. The CDR3 loop spans 14 amino acids. Per germline, CDR1 LGHDT and CDR2 YNNKEL (reference sequence). The CDR3 DNA sequence: TGTGCCAGCACAATGCGGGGGGGCACAGGTACGCAGTATTTT. Encoded protein: CASTMRGGTGTQYF.

In this sample, this clonotype turned up once. A read error may be the cause here, since a much bigger clone is one base away. The chain links TRBV4-1 to TRBJ1-2, with D unresolved. V gave up 0 bases and J gave up 3 bases, with 8 bases separating them. Per the germline V gene, CDR1 is MGHRA and CDR2 is YSYEKL. There are 14 residues in the CDR3. CDR3 protein: CASSQDGLDYGYTF. Written as DNA, the CDR3 is TGCGCCAGCAGCCAAGACGGGTTGGACTATGGCTACACCTTC.

The chain joins TRBV7-6 to TRBJ2-7, with 11 bases matching TRBD2. The germline V gene encodes CDR1 SGHVS and CDR2 FNYEAQ. CDR3 length equals 16 residues. Trimming at V came to 3 bases and at J to 1 base, leaving 5 bases not matched to a gene. The CDR3, as DNA: TGTGCCAGCAGCTTTTATAGCGGGAGGGCTTCCTACGAGCAGTACTTC. Its translation: CASSFYSGRASYEQYF.

The chain has TRBV7-6 and TRBJ2-7, with 9 positions matching TRBD1. Germline V gene sequence: CDR1 SGHVS, CDR2 FNYEAQ. This CDR3 contains 14 residues. The trim removed 4 bases at V and 5 bases at J, leaving 6 bases unmatched. The CDR3 spells CASSSYRGLNEQYF. The CDR3 nucleotides read TGTGCCAGCAGCTCATACAGGGGGCTGAACGAGCAGTACTTC. Full variable domain (remainder filled in from reference TRBV7-6 and TRBJ2-7): GAGVSQSPRYKVTKRGQDVALRCDPISGHVSLYWYRQALGQGPEFLTYFNYEAQQDKSGLPNDRFSAERPEGSISTLTIQRTEQRDSAMYRCASSSYRGLNEQYFGPGTRLTVT.

The chain is built from TRBV12-3 or TRBV12-4 and TRBJ1-2; weak D call: TRBD1 (5 bases). This CDR3 region has 14 residues. Trimming cost V 6 bases and J 4 bases, with 15 bases left between them. The CDR3 coding sequence is TGTGCCAGCAGAGGTCTTGAGGGGCCCTATGGCTACACCTTC. As protein: CASRGLEGPYGYTF.

Concerning this clonotype: It may be a read error: a sequence one base away is much more abundant. The chain is built from TRBV6-1 and TRBJ2-5; no reliable D call. The end of the DNA is better explained by TRBJ2-4, so the J call may be wrong. CDR3 size: 14 residues. Germline CDR1 is MNHNS and CDR2 is SASEGT. The CDR3, as DNA: TGTGCCAGCAGTAAAGAGATGGAAATAGACATTCAGTACTTC. As protein: CASSKEMEIDIQYF.

This clonotype was counted only a few times. This rearrangement joins TRBV20-1 to TRBJ1-2; 12 bases are a match to TRBD1. The germline V gene encodes CDR1 DFQATT and CDR2 SNEGSKA (reference sequence). The CDR3 covers 16 residues. Germline trimming cut 1 base from V and 6 bases from J; bases unmatched to any gene: 9. The CDR3 spells CSARVAGTGGLNGYTF. The CDR3 nucleotides are TGCAGTGCTAGAGTAGCTGGGACAGGGGGCCTAAATGGCTACACCTTC.

This clonotype showed up just once. At one of its ends the junction is not consistent with the germline gene, which may arise from a read error. The V call is TRBV20-1, the J call TRBJ2-1, with TRBD1 matching 7 bases. The CDR3 has 17 residues. Germline CDR1 reads DFQATT; CDR2 reads SNEGSKA (reference sequence). The CDR3 sequence: CSAREAEGAGGYNEQFF. The CDR3 nucleotides are TGCAGTGCTAGAGAGGCCGAGGGGGCGGGTGGATACAATGAACAGTTCTTC.

This clonotype has just a few counts. The gene calls are TRBV3-1 and TRBJ2-1; D is possibly TRBD1 or TRBD2 (6 bases each). The CDR3 runs 17 residues. V lost 0 bases and J lost 3, with 15 bases in between. Germline V gene lookup returns CDR1 LGHDT and CDR2 YNNKEL (reference sequence). The CDR3 DNA reads TGTGCCAGCAGCCAAGAATCGGGGGCCCTTGGCTACAATGAGCAGTTCTTC. It is translated as CASSQESGALGYNEQFF.

The chain couples TRBV20-1 to TRBJ2-5; 7 nucleotides align to TRBD2. The CDR3 covers 12 residues. CDR1 and CDR2 from the germline V gene are DFQATT and SNEGSKA (reference sequence). Germline trimming cut 1 base from V and 7 bases from J; bases unmatched to any gene: 3. CDR3 coding DNA: TGCAGTGCTAGAGGGGGGGGAGGGACCCAGTACTTC. Its protein is CSARGGGGTQYF.

The chain uses TRBV5-1 and TRBJ1-1; 7 positions agree with TRBD1. V lost 3 bases, J lost 0 bases, and 11 bases stayed unmatched. CDR1 is SGHRS and CDR2 is YFSETQ in the germline V gene. The CDR3 is 17 amino acids. The CDR3 DNA follows: TGCGCCAGCAGCTCATACTCCACGACAGGGATGAACACTGAAGCTTTCTTT. As protein: CASSSYSTTGMNTEAFF.

This clonotype was seen a handful of times. This rearrangement joins TRBV10-3 to TRBJ1-1; no definite D call. This CDR3 is 13 amino acids long. Deletions cut 3 bases from V and 0 bases from J, with 5 bases between. Per the germline V gene, CDR1 is ENHRY and CDR2 is SYGVKD. The CDR3 DNA follows: TGTGCCATCAGTGATCGGTTGAACACTGAAGCTTTCTTT. Translating gives CAISDRLNTEAFF.

This clonotype was counted once. The junction differs from germline at one of its ends, possibly a read error. The chain employs TRBV7-9 and TRBJ1-2, with TRBD1 as a possible D gene (5 bases). The CDR3 is 12 amino acids. In germline, CDR1 is SEHNR, CDR2 FQNEAQ (reference sequence). This CDR3 is CSSTYRQSGYTF. In nucleotides, the CDR3 is TGTTCCAGCACTTACAGACAGAGCGGCTACACCTTC.

V and J are TRBV4-1 and TRBJ1-1, with TRBD1 identical over 8 bases. The CDR3 is 17 residues long. Trimming removed 0 bases from V and 1 base from J; junction bases left unmatched: 7. Germline loops: CDR1 MGHRA, CDR2 YSYEKL. The CDR3 DNA is TGCGCCAGCAGCCAAGAATGGGCAGGGGGCGCGAACACTGAAGCTTTCTTT. This gives the protein CASSQEWAGGANTEAFF.

The chain combines TRBV12-3 or TRBV12-4 with TRBJ1-3; D gene uncertain. Deletions cut 5 bases from V and 7 bases from J, with 3 bases between. The length of the CDR3 is 10 residues. As DNA, the CDR3 is TGTGCCAGCAGTCTTAACACCATATATTTT. Amino acids: CASSLNTIYF.

This clonotype came up a few times. This rearrangement joins TRBV4-3 to TRBJ2-1; no firm D call. The germline V gene encodes CDR1 LGHNA and CDR2 YSLEER. Trimming left V 0 bases short and J 5 bases short, with 14 bases between. The CDR3 has 16 residues. The CDR3 bases are TGCGCCAGCAGCCAAGATTCGGCGCCTGGCCACAATGAGCAGTTCTTC. Translation: CASSQDSAPGHNEQFF.

The V gene is TRBV6-5, the J gene TRBJ1-1; D is perhaps TRBD1 (5 bases). CDR3 size: 14 residues. V was pared by 5 bases and J by 12 bases, with 22 bases between. Germline CDR1 MNHEY, CDR2 SVGAGI. CDR3 loop: CASSNRRDGSRTFF. The CDR3 DNA is TGTGCCAGCAGTAACCGCCGGGACGGGTCGAGAACTTTCTTT.

In its sample, this clonotype was seen a few times. This chain links TRBV9 with TRBJ2-1; no clear D gene. V lost 4 bases and J lost 3, with 11 bases in between. Germline V gene data show CDR1 as SGDLS and CDR2 as YYNGEE. This CDR3 spans 14 amino acids. Written as DNA, the CDR3 is TGTGCCAGCAGCCCTGAGTGGGGCTACAATGAGCAGTTCTTC. This codes for CASSPEWGYNEQFF.

This clonotype was observed a few times. V and J are TRBV24-1 and TRBJ2-2; no definite D call. The CDR3 is 13 residues long. V gave up 1 base and J gave up 13 bases, with 12 bases separating them. CDR1 and CDR2 from the germline V gene are KGHDR and SFDVKD. CDR3: CATSDFGLVGLFF. The CDR3 DNA reads as TGTGCCACCAGTGATTTTGGATTGGTGGGGCTGTTTTTT.

The CDR3 loop reads CASSSQSTGGGYGYTF. The CDR3 coding sequence is TGTGCCAGCAGCTCCCAATCCACAGGGGGCGGCTATGGCTACACCTTC. The rearrangement uses TRBV11-2 and TRBJ1-2, with TRBD1 matching 9 bases. The CDR3 covers 16 residues. Per germline, CDR1 SGHAT and CDR2 FQNNGV. V was clipped by 4 bases and J by 4 bases; unmatched bases: 10.

The chain has TRBV6-1 and TRBJ1-5, with 8 bases that match TRBD1. This CDR3 is built from 16 residues. Germline V CDR1 and CDR2: MNHNS, SASEGT. With 7 bases clipped from V and 0 bases from J, the junction kept 8 bases outside the gene matches. The chain's CDR3 is CASTQGAAYSNQPQHF. CDR3 DNA: TGTGCCAGCACCCAGGGGGCCGCATATAGCAATCAGCCCCAGCATTTT.

This clonotype was detected ten times or more. This chain connects TRBV4-1 to TRBJ2-5; D gene unclear. Per the germline V gene, CDR1 is MGHRA and CDR2 is YSYEKL. The length of the CDR3 is 13 residues. V was pared by 3 bases and J by 5 bases, with 10 bases between. Here the CDR3 DNA reads TGCGCCAGCAGCCACATTACCAGGGAGACCCAGTACTTC. Translating gives CASSHITRETQYF.

This clonotype was found a few times. V usage is TRBV27 and J usage is TRBJ1-4; D remains ambiguous. CDR1 is MNHEY and CDR2 is SMNVEV in the germline V gene (reference sequence). V was cut by 10 bases and J by 7 bases, with 16 bases left in between. There are 13 residues in the CDR3. CDR3 coding DNA: TGTGCCATCAAGGCGCGGGATAGTGAAAAACTGTTTTTT. Its translation: CAIKARDSEKLFF.